This T cell receptor beta chain comes out of a study of identical twins (dated by TCRdb to 2016 to 2017). Study-wide context: TCR alpha and beta repertoires from monozygotic twins, unrelated adults of various ages and cord blood were deep-sequenced to test whether fetal clonotypes persist. Replicate twin experiments were performed at different times using different library preparation protocols to rule out contamination.

Overall study results and their limits: Fewer insertions were carried by abundant cord blood beta clonotypes; a weaker similar trend was observed in young adult naive repertoires, while no such trend was observed in memory repertoires. Conclusions relied on cross-sectional statistical analysis, since the same donors could not be followed over many years. In beta out-of-frame sequences, excess twin sharing was weaker, because having fewer shared sequences lowered the signal-to-noise ratio. Zero-insertion analyses could be partly confounded by invariant T cells such as MAIT and iNKT, although diverse VJ usage argued against such confounding for most clonotypes. Out-of-frame TCR alpha sharing in monozygotic twins was systematically underestimated by recombination models, whereas sharing between unrelated individuals was in agreement with the recombination models. Compared with coincidental sharing between unrelated individuals, out-of-frame TCR alpha sequences shared between twins showed an excess of sequences with low generation probability.

The library relied on 5' RACE. Sequencing took place on an Illumina HiSeq 2000. A universal primer binding site was added through template switching, and the final cDNA carried a unique molecular identifier so that TCR cDNA molecules could be counted accurately. Specific primers in the conserved constant-segment region were used to synthesize first-strand cDNA for the TCR alpha and beta chains. To control for contamination, each cDNA library was double barcoded with a SMART-Mk sample barcode plus Illumina barcodes. TruSeq adapter sequences and Illumina sample barcodes were added in two successive PCR steps. Sequencing of the TCR alpha and beta cDNA libraries was done on the Illumina HiSeq platform using custom primers. From the authors' description of their analysis: Raw reads were processed with MiGEC to extract unique molecular identifiers, and MiXCR was used to determine CDR3 positions. Recombination models were inferred per individual with the repgenHMM and IGoR tools using an EM algorithm. The tcR package in R was used for shared clonotype analysis, with sharing normalized by the product of cloneset sizes. To study raw recombination without the effects of thymic and clonal selection, out-of-frame nonproductive sequences were analyzed. TCRdb trimmed public reads at Q25 via fastp, called clones via MiXCR and kept in-frame beta chains. Identical CDR3 protein sequences are pooled into one entry, listed with their most common genes and DNA. The V and J calls reflect TCRdb's pipeline rather than the authors' work. This sample is represented by approximately 700,000 distinct CDR3 sequences; about 20% of them were singletons. The leading ten clones occupy about an eighth of the sample.

All donors were healthy Caucasians. The twin cohort consisted of three pairs of female monozygotic twins, all aged roughly 18 to 30 years. Peripheral blood mononuclear cells were the source from which RNA for the TCR libraries was isolated. This clonotype was seen repeatedly, ten times or more. The antigen this receptor binds is unknown. Per-base quality was not reported, and no clone a single base away is much larger than it. In the germline V gene, CDR1 corresponds to SGHRS and CDR2 to YFSETQ. Including the terminal cysteine and phenylalanine, the CDR3 comprises 13 residues. CDR3 DNA is the only sequence kept; it has 39 bases, read in frame from the first base. V gives up 0 bases and J gives up 2 bases, and the segment between their germline ends measures 4 bases. These data were also reused for a study on T cells expressing NK-cell markers. Taken from the second paper: Three sorted T-cell subsets (CD3+CD56+NKG2C+, CD3+CD56+NKG2C- and CD3+CD56-NKG2C+) from several donors had their TCR beta-chain repertoires profiled. Of the eight sequenced donors, seven were found to be HCMV-seropositive and one was found to be HCMV-seronegative. In several experiments an anti-gammadeltaTCR antibody was added to restrict sorting to alphabetaTCR-expressing T cells. For over five donors, the dominant CD3+CD56+NKG2C+ clonotypes were among the top 10 CD8+ clonotypes and accounted for roughly 1.0-7.5% of CD8+ T cells. Those dominant clonotypes were again the most abundant among CD3+CD56-NKG2C+ cells in a few donors, at roughly 25-65%. Whether the expanded NKG2C-expressing T cell clones were specific for HCMV antigens remained unclear. All eight donors whose samples were sequenced were randomly selected healthy volunteers, three of them men and five women. HCMV serostatus was determined by detecting HCMV-specific IgG in serum with a commercial ELISA kit. For about six donors, bulk peripheral blood T-cell repertoires were additionally sequenced from unsorted PBMC. MIGEC handled demultiplexing of the reads and grouping by UMI, while MiTCR was used to assemble and quantify clonotypes. Only TCR cDNA sequences supported by at least two reads were kept to exclude erroneous sequences. The tcR package was used for downstream repertoire analysis, and clonotypes were matched across fractions by CDR3 nucleotide sequence plus V segment. VDJmatch was used to annotate antigen specificity against VDJdb, with one amino acid substitution in CDR3 allowed.

Sequenced material: PBMCs. The V and J genes are TRBV5-1 and TRBJ2-3; the D gene cannot be named for sure. This sequence was found in a woman aged 18 to 35 in good health. The CDR3 is CASSLAPTDTQYF. The DNA sequence is as follows: TGCGCCAGCAGCTTGGCCCCCACAGATACGCAGTATTTT.